The 21 T cell receptor beta chains listed next were all sequenced from one sample in a study of control samples from healthy donors and cancer patients. Clones were read by immunoSEQ multiplex PCR, and TCRdb kept only the in-frame ones, dropping some. The sample gives around 120,000 clones, more than 85% of which show up once; about 2.6% is in the top ten. Sample: blood. Receptors were obtained from a man younger than 40 in good health.

This rearrangement joins TRBV1 to TRBJ2-7. TRBV1 is an annotated pseudogene. This CDR3 spans 12 amino acids. The CDR3 DNA is TGCACCAGCAGCCCGAACTCCTACGAGCAGTACTTC. It encodes CTSSPNSYEQYF.

V is TRBV5-1 and J is TRBJ2-7; TRBD1 agrees at 8 bases. The CDR3 has 15 amino acids. The V gene's germline CDR1 is SGHRS and CDR2 YFSETQ. The V gene end was trimmed by 4 bases and the J gene end by 0 bases; junction bases not matched to a gene: 6. DNA for the CDR3: TGCGCCAGCAGCCGAGACAGGGGTTCCTCCTACGAGCAGTACTTC. Its protein product is CASSRDRGSSYEQYF.

The chain employs TRBV10-2 and TRBJ1-5, with D tentatively TRBD1 (6 bases). With 8 bases removed from V and 5 bases from J, the gap between germline ends came to 22 bases. The length of the CDR3 is 16 residues. The germline V gene has CDR1 WSHSY and CDR2 SAAADI. CDR3 sequence reads: CASAPWGQEFDQPQHF. For the CDR3, the DNA is TGCGCCAGCGCTCCCTGGGGGCAGGAGTTCGATCAGCCCCAGCATTTT.

The chain couples TRBV9 to TRBJ1-6; no reliable D call. The CDR3 runs 15 residues. Germline values: CDR1 SGDLS, CDR2 YYNGEE. Trimming cost V 0 bases and J 9 bases, with 13 bases left between them. The CDR3 loop is CASSVETKNSSPLHF. The CDR3 DNA is TGTGCCAGCAGCGTAGAGACTAAGAACAGTTCACCCCTCCACTTT. The complete variable domain, with remaining parts taken from reference TRBV9 and TRBJ1-6, reads DSGVTQTPKHLITATGQRVTLRCSPRSGDLSVYWYQQSLDQGLQFLIQYYNGEERAKGNILERFSAQQFPDLHSELNLSSLELGDSALYFCASSVETKNSSPLHFGNGTRLTVT.

In DNA form, the CDR3 reads TGTGCCAGCAGTCGACTAGCGGGGGGTCAAGAGCAGTTCTTC. Its protein product is CASSRLAGGQEQFF. The rearrangement links TRBV2 to TRBJ2-1, with TRBD2 matching over 13 bases. Germline trimming cut 5 bases from V and 10 bases from J; bases unmatched to any gene: 5. The CDR3 covers 14 residues. The germline CDR1 and CDR2 sequences are SNHLY and FYNNEI.

The V and J genes are TRBV5-1 and TRBJ2-7; maybe TRBD1 (6 bases). CDR1 is SGHRS and CDR2 is YFSETQ in the germline V gene. The CDR3 is made up of 14 amino acids. V dropped 2 bases and J dropped 0 bases, with 9 bases sitting between them. The CDR3 DNA reads TGCGCCAGCAGCTTTGACAGGAGCTCCTACGAGCAGTACGTC. Its protein product is CASSFDRSSYEQYV.

As for this clone: The junction departs from the called germline gene at one end, perhaps through a read error. J is TRBJ2-5 and V is TRBV6-5; TRBD2 aligns across 16 bases. The CDR3 sequence is 16 residues long. CDR1 is MNHEY, CDR2 SVGAGI, per germline. The chain's CDR3 is CASSLQTGTSGGALDF. The CDR3 nucleotides read TGTGCCAGCAGTTTGCAGACCGGGACTAGCGGGGGGGCTTTAGACTTC.

This chain joins TRBV14 and TRBJ2-5; 8 bases match TRBD1. V lost 0 bases and J lost 4; bases outside the gene matches: 7. This CDR3 has 16 residues. Per germline, CDR1 SGHDN and CDR2 FVKESK. CDR3 nucleotide sequence: TGTGCCAGCAGCCAAGATCGCGGCAGGGGGCGAGAGACCCAGTACTTC. Amino acids: CASSQDRGRGRETQYF.

As to this clone: One junction end does not reproduce the germline sequence, and a read error may be involved. This specimen includes other DNA sequences encoding the same CDR3. V and J are TRBV12-3 or TRBV12-4 and TRBJ1-1, with D hard to call. This CDR3 has 13 residues. The CDR3 DNA follows: TGCGCCAGCACGGAGGGCGGGTTGACTGAAGCTTTCTTT. It specifies CASTEGGLTEAFF.

The chain combines TRBV3-1 (or the pseudogene TRBV3-2) with TRBJ1-6; 7 nucleotides line up with TRBD1. The CDR3 is made up of 14 amino acids. J lost 11 bases, V lost 4 bases, and 8 bases had no gene match. Germline V CDR1 and CDR2: LGHDT, YNNKEL (reference sequence). The CDR3 here is CASSRQGTITPLHF. The CDR3 bases are TGTGCCAGCAGCCGACAGGGAACAATAACACCCCTCCACTTT.

This chain joins TRBV6-5 and TRBJ1-2; D is unclear. The CDR3 runs 14 residues. With 6 bases removed from V and 4 bases from J, the gap between germline ends came to 15 bases. Germline V gene lookup returns CDR1 MNHEY and CDR2 SVGAGI. The CDR3 region has the DNA TGTGCCAGCAGAAAACCCGGTTCCGGCTATGGCTACACCTTC. Protein sequence: CASRKPGSGYGYTF.

The chain is built from TRBV2 and TRBJ1-2; D uncertain. The V and J ends lost 8 bases and 0 bases respectively, with 16 bases between them. CDR1 SNHLY and CDR2 FYNNEI come from the germline V gene. The CDR3 spans 15 residues. The CDR3 nucleotides read TGTGCCAGCCCCGGTAGAGACATAGCTAACTATGGCTACACCTTC. This translates into CASPGRDIANYGYTF.

V usage is TRBV7-8 and J usage is TRBJ2-7; D gene unclear. V was trimmed by 1 base and J by 5 bases, leaving 9 bases between them. Germline V lookup: CDR1 SGHVS, CDR2 FQNEAQ. The CDR3 totals 13 residues. CDR3 nucleotides: TGTGCCAGCAGCTTAGGAATGGTAGACGAGCAGTACGTC. As protein: CASSLGMVDEQYV.

The chain employs TRBV10-2 and TRBJ2-5; D tentatively fits TRBD1 or TRBD2 (6 bases each). The CDR3 has 15 residues. Germline CDR1 reads WSHSY; CDR2 reads SAAADI. V lost 0 bases to trimming and J lost 5 bases, with 13 bases between them. Written as DNA, the CDR3 is TGCGCCAGCAGTGAGTCGACTCGGGGGCGGGAGACCCAGTACTTC. This gives the protein CASSESTRGRETQYF.

The chain combines TRBV11-2 with TRBJ2-3, with 7 bases lining up with TRBD2. The CDR3 is made up of 13 amino acids. The germline CDR1 and CDR2 sequences are SGHAT and FQNNGV. V shed 8 bases and J 2 bases; nucleotides not matched to a gene: 4. The CDR3 sequence is CASGRGFTDTQYF. The CDR3 region has the DNA TGTGCCAGCGGGCGGGGGTTCACAGATACGCAGTATTTT.

J is TRBJ1-2 and V is TRBV27, with a possible D match to TRBD1 (6 bases). This CDR3 has 13 amino acids. V was clipped by 1 base and J by 6 bases, with 9 bases between them. CDR1 is MNHEY and CDR2 is SMNVEV in the germline V gene (reference sequence). DNA for the CDR3: TGTGCCAGCAGTTTATGGGGGGGCGATGGCTACACCTTC. Translating it yields CASSLWGGDGYTF.

The chain couples TRBV11-3 to TRBJ1-1, with D perhaps matching TRBD1 (5 bases). V was cut by 4 bases and J by 12 bases, with 15 bases left in between. The CDR3 runs 12 residues. The V gene's germline CDR1 is SGHNT and CDR2 YENEEA. The CDR3 coding sequence is TGTGCCAGCAGCTCCCCCTCGCAGGGAACTTTCTTT. It translates to CASSSPSQGTFF.

The rearrangement uses TRBV7-2 and TRBJ2-1; 9 bases are a match to TRBD2. This CDR3 has 15 amino acids. From germline, CDR1 is SGHTA and CDR2 FQGNSA. J gave up 3 bases and V 5 bases, and 5 bases lay outside the gene matches. CDR3 region: CASSAQAGGYNEQFF. CDR3 bases: TGTGCCAGCAGCGCACAAGCGGGGGGCTACAATGAGCAGTTCTTC. The whole variable domain, remainder taken from reference TRBV7-2 and TRBJ2-1, is GAGVSQSPSNKVTEKGKDVELRCDPISGHTALYWYRQSLGQGLEFLIYFQGNSAPDKSGLPSDRFSAERTGGSVSTLTIQRTQQEDSAVYLCASSAQAGGYNEQFFGPGTRLTVL.

J is TRBJ1-2 and V is TRBV5-1, with TRBD1 matching over 8 bases. V shed 0 bases, J shed 8 bases, and the junction held 6 bases outside the gene matches. Germline V gene lookup returns CDR1 SGHRS and CDR2 YFSETQ. CDR3 length: 14 amino acids. The CDR3 bases are TGCGCCAGCAGCTTGGTTCAGGGGGCTGACGGCTACACCTTC. This gives the protein CASSLVQGADGYTF.

V usage is TRBV27 and J usage is TRBJ1-1, with 10 bases aligning to TRBD1. There are 17 residues in the CDR3. Germline CDR1 reads MNHEY; CDR2 reads SMNVEV (reference sequence). J was trimmed by 4 bases and V by 6 bases; bases with no gene match: 14. CDR3 sequence (DNA): TGTGCCAGCAGGATCCTAGGGACAGGGGTGCGAGGCACTGAAGCTTTCTTT. Protein product: CASRILGTGVRGTEAFF.

This chain joins TRBV7-2 and TRBJ2-2; D gene uncertain. From germline, CDR1 is SGHTA and CDR2 FQGNSA. The CDR3 totals 14 residues. Trimming pared 3 bases from V and 2 bases from J, leaving 7 bases between. This CDR3 reads CASSLGLNTGELFF. Here the CDR3 DNA reads TGTGCCAGCAGCTTGGGTCTTAACACCGGGGAGCTGTTTTTT.